Detailed here is one T cell receptor beta chain. This clonotype has more than one count but fewer than ten. The antigen it recognizes is unknown. No base-level quality is on record; no much larger clone is a single base apart. The data are from a study of T cell repertoires in cytomegalovirus infection (dated by TCRdb to about 2019). Broadly, across the study: Donor HLA type was relevant to the analysis, as public TCR beta signatures indicated carriage of CMV infection together with the matching HLA type.

Here V drops 5 bases and J drops 0 bases, and the junction holds 13 bases not matched to any gene. There are 19 amino acids in the CDR3, from cysteine to phenylalanine inclusive. Just the 57-base CDR3 DNA is kept, in frame starting at base 1. What the authors observed across the whole study: In the ex vivo response, HLA-C-restricted CMV-specific TCR beta clonotypes were dominant, and in two of eight donors the single most frequent clonotype came from this HLA-C-restricted group. In both this cohort and an independent cohort of under 450 donors, the cumulative frequency of public TCR beta family members distinguished carriers of CMV infection plus the relevant HLA type.

Sequencing relied on an Illumina HiSeq 1500. TCRdb passed the public sequencing reads through fastp at Q25 and MiXCR, retaining productive beta sequences. Rows merge per CDR3 protein into single entries with the most common DNA and genes. The sample profile shows over 150,000 distinct CDR3 sequences; roughly a fifth of them were found once. In total, the top ten clones hold about 3% of the sample. This TCR derives from a human donor in good health (CMV status not recorded). Some clones in this sample may be carry-over from other donors' samples. The chain uses TRBV12-3 or TRBV12-4 and TRBJ1-3; TRBD1 agrees with 10 junctional bases. Specimen: PBMCs. The CDR3 has the sequence CASSRSGGQGFNSGNTIYF. The DNA is TGTGCCAGCAGTCGCTCAGGGGGACAGGGGTTCAACTCTGGAAACACCATATATTTT.